Listed below are T cell receptor beta chains from one sample, sequenced in a study of beta chain features in type 1 diabetes. TCRdb's table, derived via immunoSEQ multiplex PCR, lists solely in-frame clones and lacks some. Of 450,000 to 600,000 clones in the sample, approximately 30% were seen once. Sequences were obtained from naive CD4+ T cells from blood. These receptors were taken from a man aged 18 to 29 in good health. Each CDR3 is given with its conserved first and last residue. A D gene is named only where the DNA matches it firmly. Size is omitted from some rows. Given values are once, few, many or a class for expanded clones.

clone_size,j_call,d_call,v_call,cdr3_nt,cdr3_aa
NA,TRBJ2-3,NA,TRBV30,TGTGCCTGGAGTTCGCGGGGTACGGGGAGACCCCCAGATACGCAGTATTTT,CAWSSRGTGRPPDTQYF
NA,TRBJ2-3,NA,TRBV6-6,TGTGCCAGCAGTTACGGTGGATCAGATACGCAGTATTTT,CASSYGGSDTQYF
NA,TRBJ1-1,NA,TRBV7-2,TGTGCCAGCAGCTCCACCTTTGATGGGAACACTGAAGCTTTCTTT,CASSSTFDGNTEAFF
few,TRBJ1-1,NA,TRBV29-1,TGCAGCGTTGCCTCAGGGGTGGACACTGAAGCTTTCTTT,CSVASGVDTEAFF
once,TRBJ2-1,NA,TRBV28,TGTGCCACACATAGAGGGTTTTATGAGCAGTTCTTC,CATHRGFYEQFF
few,TRBJ2-5,NA,TRBV28,TGTGCCAGCAGTCCGTTCTTGGGCGGTAAGACCCAGTACTTC,CASSPFLGGKTQYF
NA,TRBJ2-1,TRBD2,TRBV14,TGTGCCAGCAGCCAAGTTGGTAGCGGGAGGGCCTATGAGCAGTTCTTC,CASSQVGSGRAYEQFF
NA,TRBJ1-2,NA,TRBV7-9,TGTGCCAGCAGCTTAGTAGGAGATGGCTACACCTTC,CASSLVGDGYTF
once,TRBJ2-1,TRBD1,TRBV7-2,TGTGCCAGCAGCCGGGACAGAGGCTCCTACAATGAGCAGTTCTTC,CASSRDRGSYNEQFF
few,TRBJ2-1,TRBD2,TRBV19,TGTGCCAGTAGATCCCCTCTAGCGGGACTCTACAATGAGCAGTTCTTC,CASRSPLAGLYNEQFF
few,TRBJ2-1,NA,TRBV30,TGTGCCTGGACTGACCGCGGGATGAAGGTTGAGCAGTTCTTC,CAWTDRGMKVEQFF
few,TRBJ2-5,NA,TRBV10-3,TGTGCCATCAGTCTGGACGGGACGTACCAAGAGACCCAGTACTTC,CAISLDGTYQETQYF
NA,TRBJ2-2,NA,TRBV2,TGTGCCAGCAGTGAAAGGACAGTCACCGGGGAGCTGTTTTTT,CASSERTVTGELFF
few,TRBJ2-2,NA,TRBV7-9,TGTGCCAGCAGCCCGGATTACACCGGGGAGCTGTTTTTT,CASSPDYTGELFF
NA,TRBJ2-3,NA,TRBV19,TGTGCCAGTAGTATAGGAGACAGGTTCACAGATACGCAGTATTTT,CASSIGDRFTDTQYF
few,TRBJ2-6,NA,TRBV27,TGTGCCAGCAGTTTTAGGGTCAGGGGATCCTCTGGGGCCAACGTCCTGACTTTC,CASSFRVRGSSGANVLTF
NA,TRBJ2-6,NA,TRBV14,TGTGCCAGCAGCCCCTGGGGCGGGGCCAACGTCCTGACTTTC,CASSPWGGANVLTF
NA,TRBJ2-7,NA,TRBV28,TGTGCCAGCAGTTTAGGGTACGAGCAGTACTTC,CASSLGYEQYF
NA,TRBJ2-7,TRBD1,TRBV5-1,TGCGCCAGCAGCTGGGGACAGGACAAATACGAGCAGTACTTC,CASSWGQDKYEQYF
NA,TRBJ2-7,NA,TRBV1,TGCACCAGCAGCCGGAAACAGGGTGGTCTCTACGAGCAGTACTTC,CTSSRKQGGLYEQYF
NA,TRBJ1-2,TRBD1,TRBV5-1,TGCGCCAGCAGCTCCCCTGAACCCGGACAGGACTATGGCTACACCTTC,CASSSPEPGQDYGYTF
few,TRBJ1-2,TRBD1,TRBV29-1,TGCAGCGTTGAAGATCATAATCTAAGGAGACAGGGCAACCTAAACTATGGCTACACCTTC,CSVEDHNLRRQGNLNYGYTF
NA,TRBJ2-3,NA,TRBV29-1,TGCAGCGCCAACGGAGGAGATACGCAGTATTTT,CSANGGDTQYF
NA,TRBJ2-3,TRBD2,TRBV7-8,TGTGCCAGCACCCTTTACACGGCGGGAGATAGCGGAACAGATACGCAGTATTTT,CASTLYTAGDSGTDTQYF
NA,TRBJ2-1,NA,TRBV28,TGTGCCAGCAGTTTTCATCGGGAGTCTGAGCAGTTCTTC,CASSFHRESEQFF
NA,TRBJ2-3,NA,TRBV30,TGTGCTCTCGGCGGGACAACAGATACGCAGTATTTT,CALGGTTDTQYF
few,TRBJ2-2,NA,TRBV30,TGTGCCTGGAGTAAACACAGGGTACACACCGGGGAGCTGTTTTTT,CAWSKHRVHTGELFF
NA,TRBJ2-5,TRBD1,TRBV28,TGTGCCAGCAGAGAATCAGGGGGCAGGGAGACCCAGTACTTC,CASRESGGRETQYF
NA,TRBJ2-7,NA,TRBV7-2,TGTGCCAGCAGCTCTACAAAGGACGAAGACGAGCAGTACTTC,CASSSTKDEDEQYF
few,TRBJ1-1,NA,TRBV28,TGTGCCAGCAGTACAGTGAACACTGAAGCTTTCTTT,CASSTVNTEAFF
NA,TRBJ2-2,TRBD2,TRBV9,TGTGCCAGCAGCGTCGGACTAGCGGGATATCACGGGGAGCTGTTTTTT,CASSVGLAGYHGELFF
few,TRBJ2-1,NA,TRBV29-1,TGCAGCGTTGAACCAGGGTCCTACAATGAGCAGTTCTTC,CSVEPGSYNEQFF
NA,TRBJ2-3,TRBD2,TRBV7-9,TGTGCCAGCAGCCACAGCGGGGCCACAGATACGCAGTATTTT,CASSHSGATDTQYF
NA,TRBJ1-4,NA,TRBV29-1,TGCAGCGTTGAAAGAGTTTTAGTCAGCGAATTGTTTTTT,CSVERVLVSELFF
few,TRBJ2-5,TRBD1,TRBV29-1,TGCAGCGTTTTAACAGGGGAAGAGACCCAGTACTTC,CSVLTGEETQYF
NA,TRBJ1-3,NA,TRBV9,TGTGCCAGCAGTATTTTCGCGTCTGGAAACACCATATATTTT,CASSIFASGNTIYF
few,TRBJ2-1,NA,TRBV5-1,TGCGCCAGCAGCCCCCCCGGCACGACCTACAATGAGCAGTTCTTC,CASSPPGTTYNEQFF
NA,TRBJ1-1,NA,TRBV4-1,TGCGCCAGCAGCCAAGAACGGAACACTGAAGCTTTCTTT,CASSQERNTEAFF
NA,TRBJ2-7,NA,TRBV11-2,TGTGCCAGCAACCCAGGCACCTACGAGCAGTACTTC,CASNPGTYEQYF
NA,TRBJ2-7,NA,TRBV2,TGTGCCAGCAGTGAAAATGAGGTGGGGTACGAGCAGTACTTC,CASSENEVGYEQYF
NA,TRBJ1-5,NA,TRBV5-6,TGTGCCAGCAGCTTGGTTTCGGGGAATCAGCCCCAGCATTTT,CASSLVSGNQPQHF
NA,TRBJ1-2,TRBD1,TRBV2,TGTGCCAGCAGTGGGACAGGGGGCAACTATGGCTACACCTTC,CASSGTGGNYGYTF
NA,TRBJ2-5,NA,TRBV27,TGTGCCAGCAGTTTGGGTTCCTTGAAGACCCAGTACTTC,CASSLGSLKTQYF
few,TRBJ2-3,NA,TRBV9,TGTGCCAGCAGCGAGAGGACAGATGCAGATACGCAGTATTTT,CASSERTDADTQYF
NA,TRBJ1-2,TRBD1,TRBV30,TGTGCCTGGAGCCTCGGACAGGGACAGGGCTATGGCTACACCTTC,CAWSLGQGQGYGYTF
NA,TRBJ1-4,TRBD1,TRBV30,TGTGCCTGGAGCGCCGACAGGGGGCGCAGGGAAAAACTGTTTTTT,CAWSADRGRREKLFF
once,TRBJ2-5,NA,TRBV28,TGTGCCAGCAGCCACCGGGACACCCAAGAGACCCAGTACTTC,CASSHRDTQETQYF
once,TRBJ1-4,TRBD1,TRBV7-9,TGTGCCAGCAGCCCTGACAGGGCTAATGAAAAACTGTTTTTT,CASSPDRANEKLFF
NA,TRBJ2-7,NA,TRBV29-1,TGCAGCGTTGGGACAAGAAACGAGCAGTACTTC,CSVGTRNEQYF
NA,TRBJ2-5,TRBD1,TRBV5-4,TGTGCCAGCAGCCCGAAGGCAGGGGGAGAGACCCAGTACTTC,CASSPKAGGETQYF
NA,TRBJ2-7,TRBD1,TRBV9,TGTGCCAGCAGCGGCTTCCCGGGACAGAACTACGAGCAGTACTTC,CASSGFPGQNYEQYF
NA,TRBJ2-1,TRBD1,TRBV29-1,TGCAGCGTTGCCCAGGGGGTGTCCTACAATGAGCAGTTCTTC,CSVAQGVSYNEQFF
NA,TRBJ2-3,TRBD1,TRBV7-2,TGTGCCAGCAGTCAGGGACAGGGGCCAGATACGCAGTATTTT,CASSQGQGPDTQYF
NA,TRBJ2-3,NA,TRBV25-1,TGTGCCAGCAGTGACACGGGGGGCACAGATACGCAGTATTTT,CASSDTGGTDTQYF
few,TRBJ1-4,NA,TRBV9,TGTGCCAGCAGCCTAGACGGGGGCTCAGGAAAACTGTTTTTT,CASSLDGGSGKLFF
NA,TRBJ1-1,TRBD1,TRBV7-9,TGTGCCAGCAGCCCCAACCGACAGGGTGTTCACACTGAAGCTTTCTTT,CASSPNRQGVHTEAFF
NA,TRBJ2-5,TRBD2,TRBV5-1,TGCGCCAGCAGCCTGACAGTAGCGGGAGGAGAGACCCAGTACTTC,CASSLTVAGGETQYF
few,TRBJ2-7,NA,TRBV30,TGTGCCTGGACCGTTGGTGGGAGCCCCCCCTACGAGCAGTACTTC,CAWTVGGSPPYEQYF
few,TRBJ2-1,TRBD2,TRBV6-1,TGTGCCAGCAGTGAAAGACGGGAGGGTCTCTACAATGAGCAGTTCTTC,CASSERREGLYNEQFF